The following is a T cell receptor beta chain sequence with its context. Its antigen is as yet unknown. Germline V gene lookup returns CDR1 SGHNT and CDR2 YENEEA. The CDR3 length is 16 residues. V was trimmed by 0 bases and J by 1 base, leaving 11 bases between them. Treatment meaning: approximately 18 received Ad26.COV2.S at low or high dose, single or two shots; about 5 received placebo; per-sample allocation not given. Samples were taken on day 63 after the first vaccine or placebo injection. In Boston, the donor was an adult between 18-55 years of age. The entry originates in a study of Ad26.COV2.S vaccination and SARS-CoV-2 variants. Study-level information: Ad26.COV2.S given intramuscularly, once or twice 56 days apart.

Here immunoSEQ multiplex PCR was the method, and the copy in TCRdb shows in-frame clones only, minus some. The profile shows some 390,000 clones, about 88% of them singletons. Study results and limitations: Possibly, TCR breadth and depth analyses underestimated total T cell responses. Vaccine recipients surpassed placebo recipients in spike-specific TCR breadth.

V gene TRBV11-3 combines with J gene TRBJ2-3, with D possibly matching TRBD2 (6 bases). This sequence was found in a person aged 18-65 years who received the Ad26.COV2.S COVID-19 vaccine or a placebo. The starting material was peripheral blood, obtained in a trial of Ad26.COV2.S vaccine versus placebo. The CDR3 bases are TGTGCCAGCAGCTTAGATCGCGGGATTGGCACAGATACGCAGTATTTT. It is translated as CASSLDRGIGTDTQYF.